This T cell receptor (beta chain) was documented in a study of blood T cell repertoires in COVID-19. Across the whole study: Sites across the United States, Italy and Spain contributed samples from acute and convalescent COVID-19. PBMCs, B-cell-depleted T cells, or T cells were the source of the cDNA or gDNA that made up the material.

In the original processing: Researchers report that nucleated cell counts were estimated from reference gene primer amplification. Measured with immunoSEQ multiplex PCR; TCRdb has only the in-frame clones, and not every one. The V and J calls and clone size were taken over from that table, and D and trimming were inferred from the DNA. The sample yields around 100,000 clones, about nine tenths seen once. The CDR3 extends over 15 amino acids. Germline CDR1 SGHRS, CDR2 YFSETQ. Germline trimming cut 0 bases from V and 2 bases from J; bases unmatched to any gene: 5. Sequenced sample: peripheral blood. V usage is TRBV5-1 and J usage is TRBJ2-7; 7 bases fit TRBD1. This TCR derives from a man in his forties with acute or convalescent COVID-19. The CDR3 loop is CASSLDLDRPYEQYF. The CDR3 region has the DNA TGCGCCAGCAGCTTGGATCTGGACAGGCCCTACGAGCAGTACTTC.